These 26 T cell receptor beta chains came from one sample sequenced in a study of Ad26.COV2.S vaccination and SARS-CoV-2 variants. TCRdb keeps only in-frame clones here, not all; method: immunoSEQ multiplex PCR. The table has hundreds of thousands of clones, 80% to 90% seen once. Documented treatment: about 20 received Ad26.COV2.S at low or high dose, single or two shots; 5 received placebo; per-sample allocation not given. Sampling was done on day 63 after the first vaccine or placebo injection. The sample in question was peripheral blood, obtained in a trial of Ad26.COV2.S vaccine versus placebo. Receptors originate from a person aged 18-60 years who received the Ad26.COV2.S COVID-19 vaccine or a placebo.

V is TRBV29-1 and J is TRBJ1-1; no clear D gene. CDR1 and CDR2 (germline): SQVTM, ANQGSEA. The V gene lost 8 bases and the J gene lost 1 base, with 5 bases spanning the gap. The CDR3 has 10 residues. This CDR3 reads CSTQNTEAFF. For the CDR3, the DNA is TGCAGCACACAGAACACTGAAGCTTTCTTT.

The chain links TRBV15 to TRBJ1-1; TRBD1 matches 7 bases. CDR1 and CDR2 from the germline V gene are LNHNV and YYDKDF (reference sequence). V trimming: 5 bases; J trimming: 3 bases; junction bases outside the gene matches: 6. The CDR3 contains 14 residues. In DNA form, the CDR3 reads TGTGCCACCAGCGTGGACAGGACATACACTGAAGCTTTCTTT. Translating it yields CATSVDRTYTEAFF.

The CDR3 coding sequence is TGTGCCAGCACCTATTCCCCGGGAGGAGCGGTCTCCTACAATGAGCAGTTCTTC. The encoded protein is CASTYSPGGAVSYNEQFF. The chain joins TRBV2 to TRBJ2-1; 7 bases fit TRBD2. The germline gives CDR1 SNHLY, CDR2 FYNNEI. CDR3 length equals 18 residues. J lost 0 bases, V lost 7 bases, and 15 bases had no gene match.

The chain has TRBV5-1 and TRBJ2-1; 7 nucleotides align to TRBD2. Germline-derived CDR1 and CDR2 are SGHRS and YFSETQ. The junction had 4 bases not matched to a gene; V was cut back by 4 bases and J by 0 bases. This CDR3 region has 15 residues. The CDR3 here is CASSMTSSSYNEQFF. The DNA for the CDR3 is TGCGCCAGCAGCATGACTAGCAGCTCCTACAATGAGCAGTTCTTC.

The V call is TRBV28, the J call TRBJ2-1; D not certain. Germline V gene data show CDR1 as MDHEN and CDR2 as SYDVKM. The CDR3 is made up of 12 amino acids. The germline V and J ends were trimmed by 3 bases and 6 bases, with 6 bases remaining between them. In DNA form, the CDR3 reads TGTGCCAGCAGTTTGCCCGGCAATGAGCAGTTCTTC. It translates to CASSLPGNEQFF.

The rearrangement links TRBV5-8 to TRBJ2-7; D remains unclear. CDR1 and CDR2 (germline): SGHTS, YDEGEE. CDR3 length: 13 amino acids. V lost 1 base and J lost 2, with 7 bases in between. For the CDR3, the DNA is TGTGCCAGCAGCTTGACTGGTCCCTACGAGCAGTACTTC. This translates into CASSLTGPYEQYF.

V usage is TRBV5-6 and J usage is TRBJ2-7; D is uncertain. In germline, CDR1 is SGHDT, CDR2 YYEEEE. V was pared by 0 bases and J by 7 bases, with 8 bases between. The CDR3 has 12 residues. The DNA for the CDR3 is TGTGCCAGCAGCTTGGGACCCTTAGAGCAGTACGTC. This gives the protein CASSLGPLEQYV.

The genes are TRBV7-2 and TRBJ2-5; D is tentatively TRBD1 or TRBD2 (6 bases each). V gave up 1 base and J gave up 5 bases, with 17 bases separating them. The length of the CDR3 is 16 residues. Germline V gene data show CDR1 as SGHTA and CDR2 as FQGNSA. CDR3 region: CASSLGGARRMETQYF. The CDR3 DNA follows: TGTGCCAGCAGCTTAGGGGGGGCCCGCCGGATGGAGACCCAGTACTTC.

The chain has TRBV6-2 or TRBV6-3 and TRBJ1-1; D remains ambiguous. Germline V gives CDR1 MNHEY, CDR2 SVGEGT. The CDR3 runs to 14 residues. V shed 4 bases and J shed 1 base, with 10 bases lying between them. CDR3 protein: CASSSPTQNTEAFF. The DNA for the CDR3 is TGTGCCAGCAGTTCCCCGACTCAGAACACTGAAGCTTTCTTT.

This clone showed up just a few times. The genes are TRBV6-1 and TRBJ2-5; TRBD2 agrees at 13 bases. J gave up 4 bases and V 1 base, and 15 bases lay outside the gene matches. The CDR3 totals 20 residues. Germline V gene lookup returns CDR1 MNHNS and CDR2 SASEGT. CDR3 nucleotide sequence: TGTGCCAGCAGTGAAGTCGGGGGACGCCTACTAGCGGGAGGGCGAGAGACCCAGTACTTC. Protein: CASSEVGGRLLAGGRETQYF.

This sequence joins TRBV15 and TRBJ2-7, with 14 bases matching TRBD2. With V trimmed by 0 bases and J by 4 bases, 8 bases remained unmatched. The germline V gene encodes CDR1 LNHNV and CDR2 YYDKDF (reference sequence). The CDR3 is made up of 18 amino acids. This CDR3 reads CATSRDLGLAGELYEQYF. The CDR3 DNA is TGTGCCACCAGCAGAGACCTGGGACTAGCGGGGGAACTTTACGAGCAGTACTTC.

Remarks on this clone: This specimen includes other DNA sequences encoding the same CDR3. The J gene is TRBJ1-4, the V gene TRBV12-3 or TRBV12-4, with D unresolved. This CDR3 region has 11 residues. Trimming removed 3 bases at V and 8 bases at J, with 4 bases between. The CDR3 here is CASSFGEKLFF. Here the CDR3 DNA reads TGTGCCAGCAGTTTCGGGGAAAAACTGTTTTTT.

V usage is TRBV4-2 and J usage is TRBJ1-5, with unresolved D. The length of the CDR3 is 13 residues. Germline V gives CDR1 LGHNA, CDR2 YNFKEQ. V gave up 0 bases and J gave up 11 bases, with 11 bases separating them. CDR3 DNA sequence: TGTGCCAGCAGCCAAGATCAAAGCTTCACCCAGCATTTT. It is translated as CASSQDQSFTQHF.

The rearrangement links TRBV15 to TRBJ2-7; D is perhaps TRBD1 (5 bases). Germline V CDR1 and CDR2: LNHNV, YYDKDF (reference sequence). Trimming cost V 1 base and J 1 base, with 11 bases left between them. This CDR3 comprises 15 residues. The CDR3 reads CATSRGQTVSYEQYF. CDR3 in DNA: TGTGCCACCAGCAGAGGACAGACAGTTTCCTACGAGCAGTACTTC.

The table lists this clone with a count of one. CDR3 in DNA: TGTGCCAGCAGTGGCCCGGGGGGCTGGGGTGAGCAGTTCTTC. Encoded protein: CASSGPGGWGEQFF. The rearrangement joins TRBV2 to TRBJ2-1; D is possibly TRBD2 (7 bases). With 4 bases removed from V and 9 bases from J, the gap between germline ends came to 16 bases. CDR1 and CDR2 (germline): SNHLY, FYNNEI. The CDR3 is 14 amino acids.

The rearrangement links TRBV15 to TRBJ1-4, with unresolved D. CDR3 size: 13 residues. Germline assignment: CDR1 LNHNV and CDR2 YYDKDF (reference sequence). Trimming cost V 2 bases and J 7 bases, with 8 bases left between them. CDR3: CATSRSPTEKLFF. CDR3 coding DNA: TGTGCCACCAGCAGATCCCCTACTGAAAAACTGTTTTTT. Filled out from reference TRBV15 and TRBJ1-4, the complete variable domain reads DAMVIQNPRYQVTQFGKPVTLSCSQTLNHNVMYWYQQKSSQAPKLLFHYYDKDFNNEADTPDNFQSRRPNTSFCFLDIRSPGLGDTAMYLCATSRSPTEKLFFGSGTQLSVL.

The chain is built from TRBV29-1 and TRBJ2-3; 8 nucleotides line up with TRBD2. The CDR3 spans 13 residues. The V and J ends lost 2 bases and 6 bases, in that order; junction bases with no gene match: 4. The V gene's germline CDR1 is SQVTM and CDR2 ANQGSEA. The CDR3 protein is CSVEMAGGDTQYF. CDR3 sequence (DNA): TGCAGCGTTGAAATGGCGGGGGGCGATACGCAGTATTTT.

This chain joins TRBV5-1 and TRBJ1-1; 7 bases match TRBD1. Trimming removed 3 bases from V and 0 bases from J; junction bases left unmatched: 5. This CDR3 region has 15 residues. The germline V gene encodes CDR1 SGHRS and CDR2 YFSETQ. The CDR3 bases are TGCGCCAGCAGCTCCACAGGGGTCATGAACACTGAAGCTTTCTTT. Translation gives CASSSTGVMNTEAFF.

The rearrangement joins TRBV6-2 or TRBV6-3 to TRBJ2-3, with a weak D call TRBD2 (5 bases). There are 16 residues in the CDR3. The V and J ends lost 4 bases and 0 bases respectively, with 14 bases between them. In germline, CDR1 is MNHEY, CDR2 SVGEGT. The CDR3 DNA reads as TGTGCCAGCAGTTCGCCGGGATCCTATAGCACAGATACGCAGTATTTT. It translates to CASSSPGSYSTDTQYF.

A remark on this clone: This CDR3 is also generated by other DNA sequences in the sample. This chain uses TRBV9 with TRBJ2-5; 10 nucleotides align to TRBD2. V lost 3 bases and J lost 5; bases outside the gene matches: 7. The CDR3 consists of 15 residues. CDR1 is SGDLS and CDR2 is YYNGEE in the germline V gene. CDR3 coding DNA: TGTGCCAGCAGCGGTTTAGCGGGGGGACCGGAGACCCAGTACTTC. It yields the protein CASSGLAGGPETQYF.

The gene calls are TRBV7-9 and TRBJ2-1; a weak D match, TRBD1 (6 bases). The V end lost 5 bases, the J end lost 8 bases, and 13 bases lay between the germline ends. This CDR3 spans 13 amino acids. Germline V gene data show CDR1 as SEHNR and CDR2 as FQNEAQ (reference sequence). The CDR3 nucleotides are TGTGCCAGCAGCCATACCGCAGGGGATGAGCAGTTCTTC. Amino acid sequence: CASSHTAGDEQFF.

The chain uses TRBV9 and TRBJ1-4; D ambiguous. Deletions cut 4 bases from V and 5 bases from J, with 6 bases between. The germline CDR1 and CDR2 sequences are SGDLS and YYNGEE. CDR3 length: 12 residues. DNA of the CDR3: TGTGCCAGCAGCCCTCCGAATGAAAAACTGTTTTTT. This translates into CASSPPNEKLFF.

CDR3 nucleotides: TGCGCCAGCAGCCCCGACAGGGTTAACACCGGGGAGCTGTTTTTT. The encoded protein is CASSPDRVNTGELFF. The V and J genes are TRBV5-1 and TRBJ2-2; 7 bases are shared with TRBD1. The CDR3 runs 15 residues. V lost 4 bases and J lost 2; bases outside the gene matches: 5. Germline V gives CDR1 SGHRS, CDR2 YFSETQ. Complete variable domain (other parts from reference TRBV5-1 and TRBJ2-2): KAGVTQTPRYLIKTRGQQVTLSCSPISGHRSVSWYQQTPGQGLQFLFEYFSETQRNKGNFPGRFSGRQFSNSRSEMNVSTLELGDSALYLCASSPDRVNTGELFFGEGSRLTVL.

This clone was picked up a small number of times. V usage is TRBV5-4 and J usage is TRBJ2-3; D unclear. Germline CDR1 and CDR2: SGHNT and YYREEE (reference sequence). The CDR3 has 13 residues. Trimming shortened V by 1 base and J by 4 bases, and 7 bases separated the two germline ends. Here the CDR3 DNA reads TGTGCCAGCAGCTTGCCTGGGGCAGATACGCAGTATTTT. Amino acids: CASSLPGADTQYF.

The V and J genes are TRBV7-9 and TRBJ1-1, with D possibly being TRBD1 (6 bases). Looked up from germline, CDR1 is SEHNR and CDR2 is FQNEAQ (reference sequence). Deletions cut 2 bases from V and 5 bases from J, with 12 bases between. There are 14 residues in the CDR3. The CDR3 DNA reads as TGTGCCAGCAGCTTAACCCGAGGGGGGACTGAAGCTTTCTTT. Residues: CASSLTRGGTEAFF.

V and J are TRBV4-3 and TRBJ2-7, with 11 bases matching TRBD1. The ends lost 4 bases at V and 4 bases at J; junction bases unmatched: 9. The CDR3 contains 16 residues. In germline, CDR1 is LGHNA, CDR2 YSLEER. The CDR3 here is CASSLVTGTGGYEQYF. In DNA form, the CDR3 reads TGCGCCAGCAGCCTCGTTACCGGGACAGGGGGGTACGAGCAGTACTTC.